A selection of T cell receptor beta chains follows, all from one sample in a study of identical twins. TCRdb re-analysed the 5' RACE reads in MiXCR, keeping a single row per CDR3 protein. The sample includes 250,000 or so distinct CDR3 sequences, 6.5% to 9.5% of them seen just once. The same data also went into a second study, on yellow fever vaccine responses in identical twins.

The sample consisted of CD8+ T cells sorted from blood. These receptors were collected from a woman younger than 30 in good health. CDR3s leave out the opening cysteine and the closing phenylalanine or tryptophan.

cdr3_aa: ATSDAGMKFQETQY
v_call: TRBV24-1
cdr3_length: 14
j_call: TRBJ2-5

cdr3_aa: ASGWTSGDYEQY
v_call: TRBV7-2
cdr3_length: 12
j_call: TRBJ2-7

cdr3_aa: ASSQVEGAARYT
v_call: TRBV4-2
cdr3_length: 12
j_call: TRBJ1-2

cdr3_aa: ASSVDGGREGPGNEQF
v_call: TRBV9
cdr3_length: 16
j_call: TRBJ2-1

cdr3_aa: ASTPYGGADTQY
v_call: TRBV12-3/TRBV12-4
cdr3_length: 12
j_call: TRBJ2-3

cdr3_aa: VSSPGQGVNTEAF
v_call: TRBV7-9
cdr3_length: 13
j_call: TRBJ1-1

cdr3_aa: ASSPMGGGLEQF
v_call: TRBV5-6
cdr3_length: 12
j_call: TRBJ2-1

cdr3_aa: SVEDFRGNTGELF
v_call: TRBV29-1
cdr3_length: 13
j_call: TRBJ2-2

cdr3_aa: ASSSHGEETQY
v_call: TRBV11-2
cdr3_length: 11
j_call: TRBJ2-5

cdr3_aa: ASSLNWEIGETQY
v_call: TRBV7-9
cdr3_length: 13
j_call: TRBJ2-5

cdr3_aa: ASRRDRWETQY
v_call: TRBV6-1
cdr3_length: 11
j_call: TRBJ2-5

cdr3_aa: ASSLGQGVDTQY
v_call: TRBV5-1
cdr3_length: 12
j_call: TRBJ2-3

cdr3_aa: ASSLRGARSYEQY
v_call: TRBV28
cdr3_length: 13
j_call: TRBJ2-7

cdr3_aa: ARDYDSTNYGYT
v_call: TRBV2
cdr3_length: 12
j_call: TRBJ1-2

cdr3_aa: ASSVSGAFGNTIY
v_call: TRBV6-1
cdr3_length: 13
j_call: TRBJ1-3

cdr3_aa: ASSATGTSGNTGELF
v_call: TRBV12-3/TRBV12-4
cdr3_length: 15
j_call: TRBJ2-2

cdr3_aa: ASSFLDSLYEQY
v_call: TRBV7-9
cdr3_length: 12
j_call: TRBJ2-7